Listed below are T cell receptor beta chains from one sample, sequenced in a study of blood T cell repertoires in COVID-19. Produced via immunoSEQ multiplex PCR; TCRdb's table is partial and in-frame only. Of 150,000 to 200,000 clones in the sample, around 67% were seen once. The specimen was peripheral blood. The source of these receptors is a woman older than 75 with acute or convalescent COVID-19. The CDR3 runs from the conserved cysteine through the conserved F or W. D genes are given only for firm matches. Clone sizes are given selectively: once, few, many, or a class where the clone is expanded.

v_call,clone_size,j_call,d_call,cdr3_nt,cdr3_aa
TRBV19,-,TRBJ2-2,TRBD1,TGTGCCAGTGATACCACCGGGACAGGGGGTTCCGGGGAGCTGTTTTTT,CASDTTGTGGSGELFF
TRBV10-3,-,TRBJ2-7,TRBD2,TGTGCCATCAGGCCTAGCGGGAGTGGCTCCTACGAGCAGTACTTC,CAIRPSGSGSYEQYF
TRBV7-9,once,TRBJ2-1,-,TGTGCCAGCCCTCCATCAGGGAACTACAATGAGCAGTTCTTC,CASPPSGNYNEQFF
TRBV5-5,-,TRBJ2-1,-,TGTGCCAGCAGCTTGGGAGGGAGCTCCTACAATGAGCAGTTCTTC,CASSLGGSSYNEQFF
TRBV27,-,TRBJ1-1,-,TGTGCCAGCGGGGCCTGGGACACTGAAGCTTTCTTT,CASGAWDTEAFF
TRBV21-1,once,TRBJ2-7,-,TGTGCCAGCAGCAGGTGCGTAGCGGGAGGTCGGGTTTACGAGCAGTACTTC,CASSRCVAGGRVYEQYF
TRBV2,-,TRBJ1-1,-,TGTGCCAGCAGGCAAGACATGAACACTGAAGCTTTCTTT,CASRQDMNTEAFF
TRBV27,-,TRBJ1-1,-,TGTGCCAGCAGTTTCGGGGGGCGCAACACTGAAGCTTTCTTT,CASSFGGRNTEAFF
TRBV4-1,-,TRBJ1-2,-,TGCGCCAGCAGCCCGGAGGGGGGGCTCTATGGCTACACCTTC,CASSPEGGLYGYTF
TRBV28,-,TRBJ1-4,TRBD1,TGTGCCAGCGGGACAGCAACTAATGAAAAACTGTTTTTT,CASGTATNEKLFF
TRBV5-1,many,TRBJ2-2,TRBD2,TGCGCCAGCAGCTGGGGACTAGCGAGTCGTGGGACCGGGGAGCTGTTTTTT,CASSWGLASRGTGELFF
TRBV19,-,TRBJ1-2,-,TGTGCCAGTAGTCCCGACTATGGCTACACCTTC,CASSPDYGYTF
TRBV5-1,once,TRBJ1-2,-,TGCGCCAGCAGCTTGGTGGCGGTGAACTATGGCTACACCTTC,CASSLVAVNYGYTF